This entry lists 28 T cell receptor beta chains sequenced from one sample in a study of blood T cell repertoires in COVID-19. Clones were read by immunoSEQ multiplex PCR, and TCRdb kept only the in-frame ones, dropping some. The table shows about 170,000 clones, with 86% occurring only once. Source material: peripheral blood. The origin of the receptors is a woman older than 75 in a cohort sampled during active or convalescent COVID-19.

This sequence joins TRBV7-9 and TRBJ2-5; TRBD2 aligns across 14 bases. The CDR3 covers 14 residues. Looked up from germline, CDR1 is SEHNR and CDR2 is FQNEAQ (reference sequence). V was pared by 6 bases and J by 14 bases, with 11 bases of the junction left unmatched. The CDR3 coding sequence is TGTGCCAGCAGTAAGGGACTAGCGGGAGAAGAGACCTACTTC. Translating it yields CASSKGLAGEETYF.

This chain connects TRBV11-2 to TRBJ1-3, with 7 bases identical to TRBD1. CDR3 length: 15 amino acids. V lost 5 bases and J lost 3; bases outside the gene matches: 7. The germline V gene has CDR1 SGHAT and CDR2 FQNNGV. CDR3: CASSKQGSDGNTIYF. The DNA of the CDR3 is TGTGCCAGCAGCAAACAGGGGTCGGATGGAAACACCATATATTTT.

Concerning this clone itself: Sequence at one end of the junction differs from germline and may be a read error. This same CDR3 is encoded by further DNA sequences in the sample. This chain connects TRBV7-2 to TRBJ1-2; D gene ambiguous. Germline V gene sequence: CDR1 SGHTA, CDR2 FQGNSA. There are 11 residues in the CDR3. CDR3 sequence (DNA): TGTGCCAGCAGCCGGTCGGGGTTCTACACCTTT. Protein sequence: CASSRSGFYTF.

This clone was seen just once. The chain links TRBV9 to TRBJ1-1; D is undetermined. Trimming left V 0 bases short and J 3 bases short, with 12 bases between. Per germline, CDR1 SGDLS and CDR2 YYNGEE. The CDR3 spans 15 residues. The CDR3 sequence: CASSVGPGADTEAFF. CDR3 DNA sequence: TGTGCCAGCAGCGTAGGTCCGGGAGCGGACACTGAAGCTTTCTTT.

The chain couples TRBV5-6 to TRBJ2-1; D gene ambiguous. The V gene's germline CDR1 is SGHDT and CDR2 YYEEEE. The CDR3 is 15 residues long. V shed 4 bases and J shed 2 bases, with 13 bases lying between them. Written as DNA, the CDR3 is TGTGCCAGCAGCACGAGCCTTCAGGCCTACAATGAGCAGTTCTTC. It codes for CASSTSLQAYNEQFF.

The V and J genes are TRBV15 and TRBJ1-1; 7 bases match TRBD1. This CDR3 has 13 residues. After removal of 8 bases from V and 3 bases from J, the junction contained 6 bases not matched to a gene. Germline CDR1 reads LNHNV; CDR2 reads YYDKDF (reference sequence). In nucleotides, the CDR3 is TGTGCCACCGGGACAGCTCAATACACTGAAGCTTTCTTT. It encodes CATGTAQYTEAFF.

This chain joins TRBV7-2 and TRBJ2-5; maybe TRBD2 (6 bases). Germline CDR1 is SGHTA and CDR2 is FQGNSA. There are 13 residues in the CDR3. V was shortened by 5 bases and J by 5 bases, with 12 bases between the two germline ends. The CDR3 DNA follows: TGTGCCAGCAGCAGCCGGGGGACGGAGACCCAGTACTTC. This codes for CASSSRGTETQYF.

The V call is TRBV3-1 (or the pseudogene TRBV3-2), the J call TRBJ2-5; a possible D gene is TRBD1 (5 bases). This CDR3 comprises 17 residues. Germline V lookup: CDR1 LGHDT, CDR2 YNNKEL (reference sequence). Trimming pared 1 base from V and 1 base from J, leaving 16 bases between. CDR3 sequence (DNA): TGTGCCAGCAGCCAAGCCCCCTGGCAGGGTTCCCAAGAGACCCAGTACTTC. Protein sequence: CASSQAPWQGSQETQYF.

The V call is TRBV21-1, the J call TRBJ2-7; the table assigns TRBD2, which was not confirmed against the DNA. TRBV21-1 is reported as a pseudogene. This CDR3 spans 8 amino acids. The DNA for the CDR3 is TGTGCCAGCACTTTACAGTACTTC. Protein product: CASTLQYF.

The V call is TRBV24-1, the J call TRBJ2-2, with a weak D call TRBD2 (6 bases). Germline V lookup: CDR1 KGHDR, CDR2 SFDVKD. The CDR3 is 13 residues long. V was pared by 9 bases and J by 3 bases, with 10 bases between. The CDR3 here is CATGGEDTGELFF. DNA for the CDR3: TGTGCCACCGGAGGGGAGGACACCGGGGAGCTGTTTTTT.

This clone was seen just once. This chain connects TRBV3-1 (or the pseudogene TRBV3-2) to TRBJ2-1; D is possibly TRBD1 (5 bases). V lost 1 base and J 3 bases, leaving 10 bases between the germline ends. Germline CDR1 is LGHDT and CDR2 is YNNKEL (reference sequence). The length of the CDR3 is 15 residues. CDR3 sequence (DNA): TGTGCCAGCAGCCAAGTTTCAGGGATCTACAATGAGCAGTTCTTC. It codes for CASSQVSGIYNEQFF.

The chain couples TRBV25-1 to TRBJ1-2; 8 nucleotides align to TRBD1. V trimming: 4 bases; J trimming: 5 bases; junction bases outside the gene matches: 6. The CDR3 runs 14 residues. The germline gives CDR1 MGHDK, CDR2 SYGVNS. The CDR3 here is CASSVQGDWYGYTF. For the CDR3, the DNA is TGTGCCAGCAGTGTACAGGGGGATTGGTATGGCTACACCTTC.

This chain links TRBV4-1 with TRBJ1-4; D is possibly TRBD1 (6 bases). The V and J ends lost 4 bases and 3 bases respectively, with 12 bases between them. This CDR3 comprises 15 residues. Germline V gene sequence: CDR1 MGHRA, CDR2 YSYEKL. CDR3 protein: CASSLYGTPNEKLFF. The CDR3 region has the DNA TGCGCCAGCAGCCTGTACGGGACACCTAATGAAAAACTGTTTTTT.

The chain recombines TRBV4-2 with TRBJ1-1, with D perhaps matching TRBD1 (6 bases). The germline gives CDR1 LGHNA, CDR2 YNFKEQ. This CDR3 contains 16 residues. V shed 0 bases and J shed 0 bases, with 11 bases lying between them. The CDR3 nucleotides read TGTGCCAGCAGCCAAGAGAGGGGGGGCATGAACACTGAAGCTTTCTTT. Translation gives CASSQERGGMNTEAFF.

CDR3 nucleotide sequence: TGTGCCAGCATTAAGGGGGGGGTGAACACTGAAGCTTTCTTT. As protein: CASIKGGVNTEAFF. The chain has TRBV2 and TRBJ1-1, with D perhaps TRBD1 (6 bases). This CDR3 spans 14 amino acids. Germline V gives CDR1 SNHLY, CDR2 FYNNEI. Deletions cut 7 bases from V and 0 bases from J, with 12 bases between.

The chain has TRBV11-2 and TRBJ2-3, with 7 bases fitting TRBD1. This CDR3 region has 17 residues. Trimming removed 4 bases from V and 0 bases from J; junction bases left unmatched: 10. Per germline, CDR1 SGHAT and CDR2 FQNNGV. The CDR3 nucleotides are TGTGCCAGCAGCTACCCTTTAAAGACAGGGAGCACAGATACGCAGTATTTT. Its translation: CASSYPLKTGSTDTQYF.

This clone was counted between two and nine times. This sequence joins TRBV25-1 and TRBJ2-1; a possible D gene is TRBD2 (5 bases). The CDR3 sequence is 13 residues long. V lost 7 bases and J lost 6, with 13 bases in between. The V gene's germline CDR1 is MGHDK and CDR2 SYGVNS. CDR3 bases: TGTGCCAGCAAACCGTACCGGGGCAATGAGCAGTTCTTC. Protein product: CASKPYRGNEQFF.

This sequence joins TRBV2 and TRBJ2-6; TRBD1 matches at 8 bases. The germline V gene has CDR1 SNHLY and CDR2 FYNNEI. The CDR3 length is 16 residues. V dropped 6 bases and J dropped 4; count of bases not matched to a gene: 8. CDR3 nucleotide sequence: TGTGCCAGCAGAGACGGGACAGGTACCGGGGCCAACGTCCTGACTTTC. Its protein product is CASRDGTGTGANVLTF.

The V gene is TRBV7-9, the J gene TRBJ2-2, with D tentatively TRBD1 (6 bases). The CDR3 extends over 17 amino acids. CDR1 and CDR2 (germline): SEHNR, FQNEAQ (reference sequence). Trimming took 5 bases from V and 1 from J, leaving 17 bases between them. The CDR3 coding sequence is TGTGCCAGCAGCCTCCGATCCGGGACACTGAACACCGGGGAGCTGTTTTTT. Its protein is CASSLRSGTLNTGELFF.

The chain has TRBV27 and TRBJ2-5; a possible D gene is TRBD2 (6 bases). The CDR3 has 15 amino acids. Germline V gene lookup returns CDR1 MNHEY and CDR2 SMNVEV (reference sequence). Trimming left V 6 bases short and J 4 bases short, with 18 bases between. For the CDR3, the DNA is TGTGCCAGCAGCAATCCGGCCGGGGGTCGAGAGACCCAGTACTTC. Amino acids: CASSNPAGGRETQYF.

This chain connects TRBV15 to TRBJ2-7; D is ambiguous. From germline, CDR1 is LNHNV and CDR2 YYDKDF (reference sequence). This CDR3 is built from 14 residues. V dropped 0 bases and J dropped 2 bases, with 8 bases sitting between them. CDR3 loop: CATSRDGLTYEQYV. The CDR3 region has the DNA TGTGCCACCAGCAGAGATGGCCTTACCTACGAGCAGTACGTC.

V usage is TRBV3-1 (or the pseudogene TRBV3-2) and J usage is TRBJ1-2; 8 bases agree with TRBD1. The V gene end was trimmed by 5 bases and the J gene end by 4 bases; junction bases not matched to a gene: 6. The CDR3 has 14 amino acids. The germline gives CDR1 LGHDT, CDR2 YNNKEL (reference sequence). The CDR3 region has the DNA TGTGCCAGCAGCTTGGACAGGGATGGCTATGGCTACACCTTC. Translating it yields CASSLDRDGYGYTF.

V and J are TRBV21-1 and TRBJ2-5; TRBD2, the D gene given by the table, was not confirmed from the DNA. TRBV21-1 is listed as a pseudogene. CDR3 size: 20 residues. CDR3 amino acids: CASSKVAGGRRGRPQETQYF. In DNA, the CDR3 is TGTGCCAGCAGCAAGGTAGCGGGGGGGCGACGCGGAAGGCCACAAGAGACCCAGTACTTC.

The chain recombines TRBV19 with TRBJ2-1; 8 nucleotides agree with TRBD1. CDR3 length: 14 residues. The J segment lost 7 bases and the V segment lost 4 bases, leaving 6 bases of the junction unmatched. Germline-derived CDR1 and CDR2 are LNHDA and SQIVND (reference sequence). The CDR3 spells CASSNPGDRNEQFF. The CDR3 DNA follows: TGTGCCAGTAGTAACCCCGGGGACAGGAATGAGCAGTTCTTC.

The chain uses TRBV9 and TRBJ2-3, with D maybe TRBD2 (6 bases). CDR3 length: 16 residues. Per germline, CDR1 SGDLS and CDR2 YYNGEE. V lost 0 bases and J lost 1, with 12 bases in between. The CDR3: CASSVVGGLGTDTQYF. The CDR3 bases are TGTGCCAGCAGCGTAGTCGGGGGTTTAGGCACAGATACGCAGTATTTT.

The chain carries TRBV5-1 and TRBJ2-3, with D maybe TRBD2 (5 bases). Deletions cut 0 bases from V and 0 bases from J, with 11 bases between. The CDR3 totals 16 residues. CDR1 SGHRS and CDR2 YFSETQ come from the germline V gene. CDR3 amino acids: CASSLGTRVSTDTQYF. The CDR3 DNA follows: TGCGCCAGCAGCTTGGGGACGCGGGTTAGCACAGATACGCAGTATTTT.

The chain carries TRBV7-9 and TRBJ2-3, with 8 bases matching TRBD1. V trimming: 8 bases; J trimming: 2 bases; junction bases outside the gene matches: 9. The CDR3 covers 15 residues. Germline V CDR1 and CDR2: SEHNR, FQNEAQ (reference sequence). The CDR3 protein is CASHNYRGNTDTQYF. The CDR3 DNA sequence: TGTGCCAGCCATAACTACAGGGGGAACACAGATACGCAGTATTTT.

The chain combines TRBV7-8 with TRBJ2-2, with 11 bases lining up with TRBD2. Looked up from germline, CDR1 is SGHVS and CDR2 is FQNEAQ. V shed 2 bases, J shed 3 bases, and the junction held 2 bases outside the gene matches. The CDR3 is 16 residues long. CDR3 in DNA: TGTGCCAGCAGCTTACCTAGCGGGGGGTACACCGGGGAGCTGTTTTTT. Protein: CASSLPSGGYTGELFF. The whole variable domain, filled in from reference TRBV7-8 and TRBJ2-2, reads GAGVSQSPRYKVAKRGQDVALRCDPISGHVSLFWYQQALGQGPEFLTYFQNEAQLDKSGLPSDRFFAERPEGSVSTLKIQRTQQEDSAVYLCASSLPSGGYTGELFFGEGSRLTVL.